The T cell receptor beta chain under discussion was sequenced for a study of cytomegalovirus exposure and HLA in healthy donors. Study-wide results and limits: Further analysis, carried out later, found HLA-associated TCR beta chains more clonally expanded than equally common other chains. Later genetic work tied a missense DCLRE1C variant to beta-chain V and J trimming. Among TCR beta chains, those listed as cytomegalovirus-associated numbered roughly 150.

CDR1 and CDR2 from the germline V gene are SGHRS and YFSETQ. Trimming pared 5 bases from V and 3 bases from J, leaving 20 bases between. The CDR3 consists of 16 residues. As concerns this clone: Its antigen is undetermined.

A multiplex PCR was run with 60 Vbeta primers and 13 Jbeta primers. Sequencing was performed with immunoSEQ multiplex PCR; in TCRdb, only in-frame clones are kept and a portion is missing. The profile shows approximately 160,000 clones, about four fifths of them singletons. The receptor was derived from a man aged 30 to 45 in good health and CMV-seropositive. Material: PBMCs. The J gene is TRBJ1-1, the V gene TRBV5-1; perhaps TRBD1 as D (6 bases). DNA for the CDR3: TGCGCCAGCAGTTCCGAGGGGACACTAAGGGACACTGAAGCTTTCTTT. This gives the protein CASSSEGTLRDTEAFF.